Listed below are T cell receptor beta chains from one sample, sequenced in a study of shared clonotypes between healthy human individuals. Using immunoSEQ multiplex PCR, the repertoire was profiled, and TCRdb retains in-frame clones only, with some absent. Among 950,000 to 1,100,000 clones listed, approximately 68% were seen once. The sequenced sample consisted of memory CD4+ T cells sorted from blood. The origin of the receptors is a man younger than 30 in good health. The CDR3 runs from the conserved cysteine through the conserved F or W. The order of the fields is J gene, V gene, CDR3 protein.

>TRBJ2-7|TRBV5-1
CASSRGGPYEQYF
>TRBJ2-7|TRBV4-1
CASSQDLPGAAYEQYF
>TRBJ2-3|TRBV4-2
CASSQQIEDTQYF
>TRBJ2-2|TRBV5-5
CASSLAQPGELFF
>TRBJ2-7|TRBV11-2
CASSSAPPKAYF
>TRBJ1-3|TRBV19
CASSRGEGNNGNTIYF
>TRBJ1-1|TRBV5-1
CASSLELNTEAFF
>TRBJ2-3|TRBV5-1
CASSLEGSSTDTQYF
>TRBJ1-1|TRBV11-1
CASSGSWDTEAFF
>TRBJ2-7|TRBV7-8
CASSPRTGGTYEQYF
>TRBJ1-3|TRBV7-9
CASSLTGANTIYF